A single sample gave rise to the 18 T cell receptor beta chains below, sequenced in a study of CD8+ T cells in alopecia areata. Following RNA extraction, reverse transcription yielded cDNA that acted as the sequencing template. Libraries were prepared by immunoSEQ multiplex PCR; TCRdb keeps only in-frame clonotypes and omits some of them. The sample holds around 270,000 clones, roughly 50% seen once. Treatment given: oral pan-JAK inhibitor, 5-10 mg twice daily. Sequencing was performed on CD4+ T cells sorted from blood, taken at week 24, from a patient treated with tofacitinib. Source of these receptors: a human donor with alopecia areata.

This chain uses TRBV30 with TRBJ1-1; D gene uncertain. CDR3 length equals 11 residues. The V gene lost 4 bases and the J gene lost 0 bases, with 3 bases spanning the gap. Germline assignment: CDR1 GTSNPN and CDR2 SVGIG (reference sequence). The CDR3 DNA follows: TGTGCCTGGAATATGAACACTGAAGCTTTCTTT. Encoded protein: CAWNMNTEAFF.

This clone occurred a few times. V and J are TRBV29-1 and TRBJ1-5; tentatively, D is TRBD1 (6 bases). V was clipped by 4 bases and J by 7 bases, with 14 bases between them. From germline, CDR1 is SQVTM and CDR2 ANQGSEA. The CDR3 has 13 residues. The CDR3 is CSVVGGPLQPQHF. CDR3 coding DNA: TGCAGCGTTGTGGGGGGGCCCCTACAGCCCCAGCATTTT.

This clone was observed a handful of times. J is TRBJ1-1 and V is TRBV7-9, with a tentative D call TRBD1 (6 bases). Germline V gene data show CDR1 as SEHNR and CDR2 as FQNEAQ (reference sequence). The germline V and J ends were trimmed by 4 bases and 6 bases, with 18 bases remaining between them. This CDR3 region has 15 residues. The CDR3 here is CASSSSLGRGPEAFF. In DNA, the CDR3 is TGTGCCAGCAGCTCTTCCTTGGGCAGGGGCCCTGAAGCTTTCTTT.

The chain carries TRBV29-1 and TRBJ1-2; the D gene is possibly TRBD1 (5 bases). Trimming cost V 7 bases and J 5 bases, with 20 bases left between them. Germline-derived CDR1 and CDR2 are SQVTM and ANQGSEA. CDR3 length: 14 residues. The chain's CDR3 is CSAQPTRADYGYTF. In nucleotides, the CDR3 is TGCAGCGCCCAACCCACCAGGGCGGATTATGGCTACACCTTC.

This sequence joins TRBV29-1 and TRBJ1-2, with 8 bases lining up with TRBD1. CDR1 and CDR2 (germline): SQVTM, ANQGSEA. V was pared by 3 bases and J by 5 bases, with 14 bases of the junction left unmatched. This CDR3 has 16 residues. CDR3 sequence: CSVDGKWDRKRYGYTF. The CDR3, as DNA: TGCAGCGTTGATGGGAAATGGGACAGGAAGAGATATGGCTACACCTTC.

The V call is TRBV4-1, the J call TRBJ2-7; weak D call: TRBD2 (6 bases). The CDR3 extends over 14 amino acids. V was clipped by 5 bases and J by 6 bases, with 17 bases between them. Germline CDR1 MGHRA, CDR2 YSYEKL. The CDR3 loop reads CASSDSRRGGEQYF. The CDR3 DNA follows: TGCGCCAGCAGCGATTCGAGGAGGGGAGGCGAGCAGTACTTC.

The CDR3 DNA sequence: TGTGCCTGGGGAGGGACAACTTACACTGAAGCTTTCTTT. Encoded protein: CAWGGTTYTEAFF. This rearrangement joins TRBV30 to TRBJ1-1, with D tentatively TRBD1 (6 bases). The CDR3 is made up of 13 amino acids. Germline V gene data show CDR1 as GTSNPN and CDR2 as SVGIG (reference sequence). V gave up 5 bases and J gave up 3 bases, with 13 bases separating them.

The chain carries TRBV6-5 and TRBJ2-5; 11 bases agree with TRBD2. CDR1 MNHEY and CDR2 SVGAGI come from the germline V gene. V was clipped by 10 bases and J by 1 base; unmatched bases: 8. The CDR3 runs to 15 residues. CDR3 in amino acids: CATRPGLAAQETQYF. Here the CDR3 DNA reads TGTGCCACCAGGCCGGGACTAGCGGCCCAAGAGACCCAGTACTTC.

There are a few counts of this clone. The CDR3, as DNA: TGTGCCAGCCGGCCCCTGCCTGTCTCGGAGACCCAGTACTTC. It codes for CASRPLPVSETQYF. The rearrangement links TRBV2 to TRBJ2-5; unclear D gene. This CDR3 comprises 14 residues. The ends were cut back, 8 bases at V and 5 bases at J, with 18 bases in the middle. Germline-derived CDR1 and CDR2 are SNHLY and FYNNEI.

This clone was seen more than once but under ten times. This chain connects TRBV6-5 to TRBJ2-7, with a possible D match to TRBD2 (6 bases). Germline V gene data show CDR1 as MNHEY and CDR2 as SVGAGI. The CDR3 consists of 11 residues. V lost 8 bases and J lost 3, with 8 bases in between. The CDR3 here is CASGGYYEQYF. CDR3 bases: TGTGCCAGCGGGGGGTACTACGAGCAGTACTTC.

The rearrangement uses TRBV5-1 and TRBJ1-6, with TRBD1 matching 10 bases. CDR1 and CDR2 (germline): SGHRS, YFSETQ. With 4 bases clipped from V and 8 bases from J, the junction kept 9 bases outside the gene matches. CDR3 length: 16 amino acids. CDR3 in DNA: TGCGCCAGCAGCATAACGGGACAGGGGAGGGATTCACCCCTCCACTTT. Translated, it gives CASSITGQGRDSPLHF. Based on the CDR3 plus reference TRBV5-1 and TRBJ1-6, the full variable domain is KAGVTQTPRYLIKTRGQQVTLSCSPISGHRSVSWYQQTPGQGLQFLFEYFSETQRNKGNFPGRFSGRQFSNSRSEMNVSTLELGDSALYLCASSITGQGRDSPLHFGNGTRLTVT.

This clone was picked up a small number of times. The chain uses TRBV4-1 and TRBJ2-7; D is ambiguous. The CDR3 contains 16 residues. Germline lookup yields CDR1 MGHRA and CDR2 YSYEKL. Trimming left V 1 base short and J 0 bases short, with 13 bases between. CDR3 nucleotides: TGCGCCAGCAGCCAAGGGGTCAGGCAGAGCTCCTACGAGCAGTACTTC. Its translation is CASSQGVRQSSYEQYF.

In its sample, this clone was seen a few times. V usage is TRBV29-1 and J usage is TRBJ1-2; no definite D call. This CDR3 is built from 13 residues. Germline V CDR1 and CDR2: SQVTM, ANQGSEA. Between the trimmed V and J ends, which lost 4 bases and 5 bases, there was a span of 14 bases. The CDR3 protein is CSVGMTAEYGYTF. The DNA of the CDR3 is TGCAGCGTTGGGATGACGGCAGAGTATGGCTACACCTTC.

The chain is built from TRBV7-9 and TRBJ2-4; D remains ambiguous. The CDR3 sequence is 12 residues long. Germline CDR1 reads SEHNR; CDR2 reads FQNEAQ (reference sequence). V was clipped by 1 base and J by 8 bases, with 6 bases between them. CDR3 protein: CASSLGVHIQYF. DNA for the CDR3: TGTGCCAGCAGCTTAGGGGTTCACATTCAGTACTTC.

CDR3 region: CASSQDRGARWATF. The CDR3 bases are TGCGCCAGCAGCCAAGATCGGGGGGCAAGGTGGGCCACCTTC. This chain joins TRBV4-1 and TRBJ1-2; weak D call: TRBD1 (6 bases). The V end lost 0 bases, the J end lost 13 bases, and 18 bases lay between the germline ends. CDR1 MGHRA and CDR2 YSYEKL come from the germline V gene. The length of the CDR3 is 14 residues.

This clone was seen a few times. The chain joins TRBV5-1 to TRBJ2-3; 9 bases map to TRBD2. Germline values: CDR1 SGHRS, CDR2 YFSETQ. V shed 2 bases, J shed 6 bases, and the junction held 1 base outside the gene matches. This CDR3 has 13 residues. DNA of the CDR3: TGCGCCAGCAGCTTTACTAGCGGGGATACGCAGTATTTT. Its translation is CASSFTSGDTQYF. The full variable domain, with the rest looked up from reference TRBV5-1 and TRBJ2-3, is KAGVTQTPRYLIKTRGQQVTLSCSPISGHRSVSWYQQTPGQGLQFLFEYFSETQRNKGNFPGRFSGRQFSNSRSEMNVSTLELGDSALYLCASSFTSGDTQYFGPGTRLTVL.

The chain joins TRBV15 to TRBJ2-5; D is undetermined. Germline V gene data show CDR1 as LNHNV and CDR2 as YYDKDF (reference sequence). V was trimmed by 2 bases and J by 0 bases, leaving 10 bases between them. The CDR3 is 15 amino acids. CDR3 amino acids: CATSRSSTYQETQYF. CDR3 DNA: TGTGCCACCAGCAGAAGCAGCACTTACCAAGAGACCCAGTACTTC. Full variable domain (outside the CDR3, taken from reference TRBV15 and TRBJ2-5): DAMVIQNPRYQVTQFGKPVTLSCSQTLNHNVMYWYQQKSSQAPKLLFHYYDKDFNNEADTPDNFQSRRPNTSFCFLDIRSPGLGDTAMYLCATSRSSTYQETQYFGPGTRLLVL.

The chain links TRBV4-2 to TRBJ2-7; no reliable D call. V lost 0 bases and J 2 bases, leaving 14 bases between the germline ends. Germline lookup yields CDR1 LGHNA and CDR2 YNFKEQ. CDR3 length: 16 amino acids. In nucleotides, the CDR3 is TGTGCCAGCAGCCAAGATCATGGTCGATCCCCCTACGAGCAGTACTTC. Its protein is CASSQDHGRSPYEQYF.